This TCR beta chain emerged from a study of blood T cell repertoires in COVID-19 (dated by TCRdb to 2020 to 2021). For context, the study as a whole: Samples covering the acute and convalescent phases of COVID-19 were provided by collaborators in the United States, Italy and Spain. The prospective study material was composed of cDNA or gDNA derived from T cells, B-cell-depleted T cells, or PBMCs. The dataset comprised deeply sampled blood TCRbeta repertoires from subjects exposed to, actively infected with, or recovered from COVID-19. The repertoires were made available in a free public database intended to serve as a resource for research on the immune response to SARS-CoV-2. The samples were drawn from two sources: the first 160 participants of the ongoing ImmuneRACE study, and 1,000 to 1,500 subjects contributed by 6 global collaborators. A de-identified subject ID, COVID-19 status, age in years and sex were almost always included in the sample metadata. Where available, HLA class I and class II types were taken from metadata supplied by the sample provider and were not determined by assay-based typing.

Collaborating institutions collected whole blood in K2EDTA tubes following their own protocols. Collaborator samples were shipped for TCRbeta analysis as frozen whole blood, isolated PBMCs, or DNA extracted from either sample type. On this clone: What antigen it recognizes has not been identified. Within one base of it there is no much larger clone, and no base qualities were kept.

The paper's findings and limits, for the study overall: The quantity of clinical and demographic metadata differed by source and by participant and was supplied without curation.

The immunoSEQ Assay, a bias-controlled multiplex PCR, was used to amplify TCRbeta CDR3 regions from genomic DNA. From the authors' description of their analysis: The number of nucleated cells in each sample was estimated by amplification of reference gene primers within the assay. Sequence reads were collapsed and filtered to measure the absolute abundance of every unique TCRbeta CDR3 rearrangement. For each sample, productive Simpson clonality was calculated as the square root of Simpson's diversity index across productive rearrangements. TCRdb took over this immuneACCESS table, retaining in-frame rearrangements with V and J assigned. Such tables are incomplete; in checked studies, under half of the missing clones stem from an unresolved V gene, and the remainder is unexplained. The V and J calls and the clone size are those of that table, but D and trimming were determined from the DNA. The sample table shows fewer than 300,000 clones, and 75% to 85% are seen once. 4.5% to 6% of the sample lies in the top ten.

The germline V gene specifies SGDLS as CDR1 and YYNGEE as CDR2. V is shortened by 3 bases, J by 0 bases, and the region joining them spans 9 bases. Taken from cysteine to phenylalanine, the CDR3 has 15 residues. Of the read, only the CDR3 DNA is kept; its 45 bases are in frame from base 1. The material sequenced was peripheral blood. Recombination linked TRBV9 to TRBJ2-2, with TRBD1 perhaps the D gene, on 5 matching bases. This receptor was obtained from a man between 45 and 60 years old with active or convalescent COVID-19. In nucleotides, the sequence is TGTGCCAGCAGCGACAGGTCCTCGAACACCGGGGAGCTGTTTTTT. Translated, this gives CASSDRSSNTGELFF.